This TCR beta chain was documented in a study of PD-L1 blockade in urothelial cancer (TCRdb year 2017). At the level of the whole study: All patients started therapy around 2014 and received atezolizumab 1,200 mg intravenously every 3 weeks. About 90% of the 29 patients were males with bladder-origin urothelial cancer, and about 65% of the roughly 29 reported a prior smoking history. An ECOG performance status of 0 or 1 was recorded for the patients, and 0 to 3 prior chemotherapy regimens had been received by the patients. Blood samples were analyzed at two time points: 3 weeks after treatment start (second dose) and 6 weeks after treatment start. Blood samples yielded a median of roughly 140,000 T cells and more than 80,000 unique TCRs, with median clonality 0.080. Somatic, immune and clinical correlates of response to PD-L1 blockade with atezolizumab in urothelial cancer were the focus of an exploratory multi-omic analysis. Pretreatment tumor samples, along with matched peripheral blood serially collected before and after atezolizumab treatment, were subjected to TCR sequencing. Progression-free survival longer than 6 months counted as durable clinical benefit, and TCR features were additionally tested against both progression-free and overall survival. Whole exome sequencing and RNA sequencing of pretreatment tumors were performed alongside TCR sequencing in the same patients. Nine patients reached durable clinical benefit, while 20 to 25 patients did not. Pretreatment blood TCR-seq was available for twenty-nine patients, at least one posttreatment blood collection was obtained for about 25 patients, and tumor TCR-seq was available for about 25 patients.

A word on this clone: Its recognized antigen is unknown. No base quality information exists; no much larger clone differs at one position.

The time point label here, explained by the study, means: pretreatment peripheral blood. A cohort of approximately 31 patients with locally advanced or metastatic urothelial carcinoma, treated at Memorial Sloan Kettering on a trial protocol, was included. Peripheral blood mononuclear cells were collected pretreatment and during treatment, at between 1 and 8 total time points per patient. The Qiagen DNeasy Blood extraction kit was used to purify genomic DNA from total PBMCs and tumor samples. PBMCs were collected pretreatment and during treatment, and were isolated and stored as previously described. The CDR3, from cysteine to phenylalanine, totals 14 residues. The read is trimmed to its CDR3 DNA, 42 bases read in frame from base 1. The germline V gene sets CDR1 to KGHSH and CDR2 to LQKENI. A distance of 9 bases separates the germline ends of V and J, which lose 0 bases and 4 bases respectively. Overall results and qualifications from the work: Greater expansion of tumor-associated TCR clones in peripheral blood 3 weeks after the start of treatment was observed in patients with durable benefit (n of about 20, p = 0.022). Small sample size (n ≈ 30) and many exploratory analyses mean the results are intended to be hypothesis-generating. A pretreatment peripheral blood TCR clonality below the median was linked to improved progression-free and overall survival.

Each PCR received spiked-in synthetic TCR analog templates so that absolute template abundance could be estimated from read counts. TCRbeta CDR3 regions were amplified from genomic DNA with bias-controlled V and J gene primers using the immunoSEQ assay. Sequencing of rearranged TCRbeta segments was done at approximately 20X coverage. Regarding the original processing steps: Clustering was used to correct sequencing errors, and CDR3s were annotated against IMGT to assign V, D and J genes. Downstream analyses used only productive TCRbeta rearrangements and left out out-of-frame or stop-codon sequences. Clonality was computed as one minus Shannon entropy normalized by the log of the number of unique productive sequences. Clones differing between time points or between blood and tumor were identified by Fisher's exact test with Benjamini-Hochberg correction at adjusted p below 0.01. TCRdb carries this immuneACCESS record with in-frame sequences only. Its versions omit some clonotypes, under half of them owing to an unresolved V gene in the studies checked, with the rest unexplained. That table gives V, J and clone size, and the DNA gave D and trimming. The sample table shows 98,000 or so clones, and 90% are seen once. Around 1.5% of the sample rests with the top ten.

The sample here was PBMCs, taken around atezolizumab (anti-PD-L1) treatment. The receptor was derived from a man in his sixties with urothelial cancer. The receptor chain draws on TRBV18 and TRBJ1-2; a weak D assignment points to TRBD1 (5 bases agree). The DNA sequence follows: TGTGCCAGCTCACCACCGGCCGGGGGCTATGGCTACACCTTC. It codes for CASSPPAGGYGYTF. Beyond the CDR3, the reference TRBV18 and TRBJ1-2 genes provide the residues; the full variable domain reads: NAGVMQNPRHLVRRRGQEARLRCSPMKGHSHVYWYRQLPEEGLKFMVYLQKENIIDESGMPKERFSAEFPKEGPSILRIQQVVRGDSAAYFCASSPPAGGYGYTFGSGTRLTVV.